This T cell receptor (beta chain) originates from a study of OX40 agonist ivuxolimab in advanced cancers. Study-level background: While on treatment, patients had intravenous ivuxolimab at 0.01 to 10 mg/kg every 2 weeks. The study enrolled dose-escalation patients with hepatocellular carcinoma, melanoma, renal cell or head and neck cancer. Study-wide results and limits: The mean number of expanded clones was higher in CD8+ T cells than in CD4+. Expanded peripheral T-cell antigen specificity went undetermined.

The CDR3 is 16 amino acids. The ends lost 5 bases at V and 0 bases at J; junction bases unmatched: 10. Germline assignment: CDR1 LNHDA and CDR2 SQIVND (reference sequence). TCRdb's table, derived via immunoSEQ multiplex PCR, lists solely in-frame clones and lacks some. The sample consists of tens of thousands of clones, about 88% of them appearing once. As regards this clone: Its cognate antigen is unknown.

Sequences were derived from CD4+ or CD8+ T cells sorted from blood, sampled in a trial of the OX40 agonist ivuxolimab. The clonotype was recovered from an adult with an advanced solid tumor such as melanoma, head and neck, liver or kidney cancer. The V and J genes are TRBV19 and TRBJ2-7, with TRBD2 matching over 7 bases. In nucleotides, the CDR3 is TGTGCCAGTAGTGATCTGCGGCGGGAGAACTCCTACGAGCAGTACTTC. Encoded protein: CASSDLRRENSYEQYF.